In this sample, the clone carrying this TCR beta chain turned up many times. Its cognate antigen is unknown. These data come from a study of T cells in Graves' hyperthyroidism and ophthalmopathy. Study at large: The authors collected peripheral blood at initial diagnosis, before any treatment. Study findings and constraints: In blood, most of the thyroid clonotypes expanded above 0.001 were also present.

This CDR3 region has 13 residues. Germline V gene sequence: CDR1 DFQATT, CDR2 SNEGSKA (reference sequence). V lost 6 bases, J lost 1 base, and 12 bases lay in between. Researchers amplified the TCR beta CDR3 regions from RNA transcripts. The HTBI set primed first-round TCR CDR3 RT-PCR. TCRdb reanalysed the multiplex PCR reads using MiXCR and keeps one entry per CDR3 protein. The table shows 250,000 to 300,000 distinct CDR3 sequences, with roughly 13% occurring only once. In patients aged 18 to 65, hyperthyroidism was newly diagnosed, with duration under 2 months. This TCR came from a woman between 35 and 50 years old with Graves' hyperthyroidism. Sequencing was performed on blood. This rearrangement joins TRBV20-1 to TRBJ2-5; D is unclear. The CDR3: CSAVVLAQETQYF. CDR3 coding DNA: TGCAGTGCCGTAGTTTTAGCCCAAGAGACCCAGTACTTC.